These 7 T cell receptor beta chains share one sample of origin, sequenced in a study of blood T cell repertoires in COVID-19 (dated by TCRdb to 2020 to 2021). The library was generated by the immunoSEQ multiplex PCR assay. In TCRdb, the immuneACCESS table is reduced to in-frame sequences with V and J assigned. These tables do not hold every clone; where another copy was compared, an unresolved V gene accounts for under half, and the others remain unexplained. The sample table holds about 220,000 clones, of which approximately 80% were seen once. Of the sample, 3% to 4% falls within the top ten clones. The sequenced material came from PBMCs or T cells enriched from blood (not recorded which). These receptors were collected from a woman aged 55-69 years who had recovered from COVID-19.

This clone was seen a few times. The rearrangement uses TRBV5-8 and TRBJ1-2, with 9 bases that match TRBD1. This CDR3 has 15 residues. Germline V gives CDR1 SGHTS, CDR2 YDEGEE. V dropped 0 bases and J dropped 8; count of bases not matched to a gene: 8. The CDR3: CASSLGPGQGFGYTF. The CDR3 nucleotides read TGTGCCAGCAGCTTGGGCCCGGGACAGGGATTCGGCTACACCTTC.

V gene TRBV10-3 combines with J gene TRBJ1-2; the D is unclear. V was cut by 6 bases and J by 7 bases, with 21 bases left in between. The CDR3 spans 15 residues. CDR1 and CDR2 from the germline V gene are ENHRY and SYGVKD. CDR3 nucleotide sequence: TGTGCCATCAGCGAAGACGCAGGCGGGATGGTTGGCTACACCTTC. Its translation: CAISEDAGGMVGYTF.

In this sample, this clone turned up once. The CDR3 region is CASSPPGQMAYEQYF. CDR3 DNA: TGTGCCAGTAGTCCTCCGGGACAGATGGCCTACGAGCAGTACTTC. This chain links TRBV19 with TRBJ2-7, with 7 bases aligning to TRBD1. The J segment lost 2 bases and the V segment lost 5 bases, leaving 9 bases of the junction unmatched. The CDR3 has 15 amino acids. Germline loops: CDR1 LNHDA, CDR2 SQIVND (reference sequence).

The chain uses TRBV13 and TRBJ2-7; TRBD2 matches at 9 bases. With 4 bases clipped from V and 5 bases from J, the junction kept 9 bases outside the gene matches. The CDR3 totals 15 residues. In germline, CDR1 is PRHDT, CDR2 FYEKMQ (reference sequence). CDR3 sequence: CASSSRGRAWDEQYF. The CDR3, as DNA: TGTGCCAGCAGCTCCCGCGGGAGGGCCTGGGACGAGCAGTACTTC.

The chain links TRBV11-2 to TRBJ2-3; D may be TRBD2 (6 bases). The germline gives CDR1 SGHAT, CDR2 FQNNGV. With 4 bases removed from V and 1 base from J, the gap between germline ends came to 6 bases. The length of the CDR3 is 13 residues. The CDR3 DNA reads TGTGCCAGCAGCTCGGGGGGCACAGATACGCAGTATTTT. Its translation is CASSSGGTDTQYF.

The chain links TRBV7-9 to TRBJ2-2; a weak D match, TRBD1 (6 bases). The CDR3 is made up of 14 amino acids. Germline values: CDR1 SEHNR, CDR2 FQNEAQ (reference sequence). Trimming cost V 5 bases and J 7 bases, with 14 bases left between them. The CDR3 DNA reads as TGTGCCAGCAGCCCCAGGACAGTTTACGGGGAGCTGTTTTTT. Translating gives CASSPRTVYGELFF.

The chain has TRBV7-2 and TRBJ1-6, with D perhaps TRBD1 (6 bases). The CDR3 sequence is 15 residues long. V gave up 1 base and J gave up 8 bases, with 12 bases separating them. Germline lookup yields CDR1 SGHTA and CDR2 FQGNSA. CDR3 protein: CASSLVARTDSPLHF. In DNA, the CDR3 is TGTGCCAGCAGCTTAGTAGCCCGGACAGATTCACCCCTCCACTTT.